Below, 23 T cell receptor beta chains from the same sample are listed, as sequenced in a study of cytomegalovirus exposure and HLA in healthy donors. The PCR ran on 60 Vbeta and 13 Jbeta primers. The table came from immunoSEQ multiplex PCR; TCRdb's copy has only in-frame clones and leaves some out. The data contain 150,000 to 200,000 clones, roughly 71% of them seen just once; the ten biggest clones take up 1.5%. The material sequenced was PBMCs. These receptors were collected from a girl aged 10 to 17 in good health and CMV-seronegative.

This clone was found a few times. The genes are TRBV5-1 and TRBJ2-7; possible D gene TRBD2, 6 bases. The CDR3 covers 14 residues. Per the germline V gene, CDR1 is SGHRS and CDR2 is YFSETQ. V was shortened by 6 bases and J by 6 bases, with 19 bases between the two germline ends. CDR3 DNA: TGCGCCAGCACCTTAGCCCCGTTCGGGAGCGAGCAGTACTTC. Its protein is CASTLAPFGSEQYF.

This chain links TRBV25-1 with TRBJ2-5; weak D call: TRBD2 (7 bases). V was pared by 4 bases and J by 4 bases, with 13 bases between. This CDR3 comprises 14 residues. In germline, CDR1 is MGHDK, CDR2 SYGVNS. CDR3 sequence: CASSVGGGGETQYF. Here the CDR3 DNA reads TGTGCCAGCAGTGTGGGAGGGGGAGGAGAGACCCAGTACTTC.

V usage is TRBV29-1 and J usage is TRBJ1-1; D possibly corresponds to TRBD1 (5 bases). CDR1 and CDR2 from the germline V gene are SQVTM and ANQGSEA. CDR3 length: 10 residues. V was pared by 7 bases and J by 4 bases, with 7 bases between. The CDR3, as DNA: TGCAGCGGGGGGGGCACTGAAGCTTTCTTT. Translating gives CSGGGTEAFF.

The rearrangement joins TRBV13 to TRBJ1-2; D may be TRBD1 (5 bases). Trimming cost V 5 bases and J 7 bases, with 14 bases left between them. Germline V gene lookup returns CDR1 PRHDT and CDR2 FYEKMQ (reference sequence). The CDR3 covers 13 residues. The CDR3 region is CASSRDRSLGYTF. The DNA for the CDR3 is TGTGCCAGCAGCCGAGACAGATCCCTTGGCTACACCTTC.

This clone was detected only a few times. The chain uses TRBV25-1 and TRBJ2-7, with 7 bases fitting TRBD2. Per germline, CDR1 MGHDK and CDR2 SYGVNS. This CDR3 has 16 amino acids. V lost 2 bases and J lost 2; bases outside the gene matches: 9. In DNA form, the CDR3 reads TGTGCCAGCAGTGAAGGGGGAGGGATCAGGACCTACGAGCAGTACTTC. This codes for CASSEGGGIRTYEQYF.

In its sample, this clone was seen once. The V and J genes are TRBV2 and TRBJ1-2; D is perhaps TRBD1 (6 bases). Trimming removed 6 bases from V and 6 bases from J, with 17 bases in between. Germline V gene lookup returns CDR1 SNHLY and CDR2 FYNNEI. This CDR3 comprises 14 residues. This CDR3 reads CASSHNRVGDGYTF. For the CDR3, the DNA is TGTGCCAGCAGCCACAACAGGGTCGGGGATGGCTACACCTTC.

The table lists this clone with a few counts. At the DNA level, this CDR3 is encoded by other sequences in the same sample as well. V gene TRBV5-1 combines with J gene TRBJ2-5; D perhaps matches TRBD1 (6 bases). V was cut by 5 bases and J by 5 bases, with 16 bases left in between. CDR3 size: 14 residues. The germline CDR1 and CDR2 sequences are SGHRS and YFSETQ. The CDR3 DNA reads TGCGCCAGCAGACTGACAGGCGCTAGGGAGACCCAGTACTTC. Protein sequence: CASRLTGARETQYF.

Notes on this clone: At one end the junction does not follow the germline gene, possibly because of a read error. Other DNA sequences in the sample encode the same CDR3. The chain combines TRBV30 with TRBJ1-1; D gene ambiguous. CDR3 length: 11 residues. Germline CDR1 GTSNPN, CDR2 SVGIG (reference sequence). DNA for the CDR3: TGCGCCTACCGGAGAAACACTGAAGCTTTCTTT. Its protein product is CAYRRNTEAFF.

Only one count was recorded for this clone. The rearrangement uses TRBV4-1 and TRBJ1-5; 7 positions agree with TRBD1. V lost 1 base and J lost 11; bases outside the gene matches: 11. Germline V gives CDR1 MGHRA, CDR2 YSYEKL. CDR3 length: 15 amino acids. CDR3 loop: CASSQVEGAQSTQHF. Here the CDR3 DNA reads TGCGCCAGCAGCCAAGTGGAGGGGGCCCAATCAACCCAGCATTTT.

This clone occurred once. V is TRBV7-6 and J is TRBJ2-3, with a tentative D call TRBD1 (7 bases). Trimming removed 4 bases at V and 6 bases at J, with 11 bases between. The CDR3 has 13 amino acids. Per the germline V gene, CDR1 is SGHVS and CDR2 is FNYEAQ. The CDR3 nucleotides are TGTGCCAGCAGCTCGACAGGGAGGGATACGCAGTATTTT. This codes for CASSSTGRDTQYF.

This rearrangement joins TRBV5-4 to TRBJ1-1, with D possibly being TRBD1 (6 bases). CDR3 length: 12 residues. Germline lookup yields CDR1 SGHNT and CDR2 YYREEE (reference sequence). The V and J ends lost 4 bases and 7 bases respectively, with 11 bases between them. For the CDR3, the DNA is TGTGCCAGCAGCGACCGACAGGATGAAGCTTTCTTT. Its protein is CASSDRQDEAFF.

This clone has just a few counts. The chain carries TRBV5-1 and TRBJ2-1; D gene uncertain. Germline values: CDR1 SGHRS, CDR2 YFSETQ. Trimming removed 5 bases from V and 0 bases from J, with 6 bases in between. The CDR3 sequence is 13 residues long. CDR3 region: CASRQSSYNEQFF. The CDR3 nucleotides are TGCGCCAGCAGACAGAGCTCCTACAATGAGCAGTTCTTC. Full variable domain (rest looked up from reference TRBV5-1 and TRBJ2-1): KAGVTQTPRYLIKTRGQQVTLSCSPISGHRSVSWYQQTPGQGLQFLFEYFSETQRNKGNFPGRFSGRQFSNSRSEMNVSTLELGDSALYLCASRQSSYNEQFFGPGTRLTVL.

This clone was seen only a few times. The chain is built from TRBV4-2 and TRBJ1-1; D gene unclear. V was pared by 4 bases and J by 1 base, with 4 bases between. The CDR3 extends over 12 amino acids. CDR1 LGHNA and CDR2 YNFKEQ come from the germline V gene. The CDR3 sequence: CASSPGNTEAFF. Here the CDR3 DNA reads TGTGCCAGCAGCCCCGGGAACACTGAAGCTTTCTTT.

This clone has a handful of counts. The chain uses TRBV5-1 and TRBJ1-1; the match to TRBD1 covers 9 bases. CDR3 length equals 14 residues. Trimming took 6 bases from V and 7 from J; bases not matched to a gene: 10. Germline V gene sequence: CDR1 SGHRS, CDR2 YFSETQ. The CDR3 sequence is CASTPRQGQGEAFF. CDR3 bases: TGCGCCAGCACCCCCAGACAGGGACAGGGTGAAGCTTTCTTT.

The rearrangement joins TRBV6-1 to TRBJ2-3, with TRBD2 matching over 7 bases. Germline V CDR1 and CDR2: MNHNS, SASEGT. Unmatched junction bases numbered 5, after V lost 4 bases and J lost 4 bases. The CDR3 consists of 14 residues. CDR3 residues: CASSVGGGADTQYF. The CDR3 nucleotides read TGTGCCAGCAGTGTTGGCGGGGGAGCAGATACGCAGTATTTT.

This sequence joins TRBV7-8 and TRBJ2-7; maybe TRBD1 (6 bases). The germline V and J ends were trimmed by 5 bases and 1 base, with 15 bases remaining between them. Germline V lookup: CDR1 SGHVS, CDR2 FQNEAQ. The CDR3 contains 15 residues. The CDR3 region has the DNA TGTGCCAGCAGCGAAGTCGGGACACCTTCCTACGAGCAGTACTTC. Translated, it gives CASSEVGTPSYEQYF.

V and J are TRBV28 and TRBJ1-2, with 8 bases that match TRBD1. The CDR3 sequence is 12 residues long. Trimming took 10 bases from V and 8 from J; bases not matched to a gene: 9. CDR1 and CDR2 (germline): MDHEN, SYDVKM. Here the CDR3 reads CATMTGVQGYTF. Here the CDR3 DNA reads TGTGCCACTATGACAGGGGTACAGGGCTACACCTTC.

CDR3: CASIGALYSRNTIYF. CDR3 coding DNA: TGTGCCAGCATTGGAGCGCTCTATAGTAGAAACACCATATATTTT. The genes are TRBV28 and TRBJ1-3; D gene uncertain. The CDR3 has 15 residues. The germline V gene has CDR1 MDHEN and CDR2 SYDVKM. With 7 bases removed from V and 5 bases from J, the gap between germline ends came to 18 bases.

This clone was counted between two and nine times. The V and J genes are TRBV7-6 and TRBJ2-5; 9 positions match TRBD2. The CDR3 spans 14 residues. CDR1 and CDR2 (germline): SGHVS, FNYEAQ. J gave up 4 bases and V 1 base, and 1 base lay outside the gene matches. DNA for the CDR3: TGTGCCAGCAGCTTAGGAGCGGGGGGAGAGACCCAGTACTTC. It translates to CASSLGAGGETQYF.

This clone has just a few counts. The chain carries TRBV9 and TRBJ1-1; maybe TRBD1 (5 bases). This CDR3 has 15 amino acids. The germline CDR1 and CDR2 sequences are SGDLS and YYNGEE. The V gene lost 0 bases and the J gene lost 4 bases, with 13 bases spanning the gap. The CDR3 reads CASSVDPRASTEAFF. In DNA, the CDR3 is TGTGCCAGCAGCGTAGATCCCAGGGCGTCCACTGAAGCTTTCTTT.

In this sample, this clone turned up once. The chain links TRBV7-9 to TRBJ1-5; tentatively, D is TRBD1 (5 bases). Per the germline V gene, CDR1 is SEHNR and CDR2 is FQNEAQ (reference sequence). V lost 5 bases, J lost 4 bases, and 12 bases lay in between. CDR3 size: 14 residues. The CDR3 loop is CASSLLGQNQPQHF. Written as DNA, the CDR3 is TGTGCCAGCAGCCTCTTGGGGCAGAATCAGCCCCAGCATTTT.

The chain joins TRBV5-4 to TRBJ1-1; D is possibly TRBD1 (5 bases). The CDR3 is made up of 9 amino acids. CDR1 is SGHNT and CDR2 is YYREEE in the germline V gene (reference sequence). The CDR3 DNA reads as TGTGCTTCCCCTCAGGGAGCTTTCTTT. Protein product: CASPQGAFF.

The rearrangement uses TRBV2 and TRBJ1-1; TRBD1 matches 8 bases. CDR3 size: 15 residues. The V gene's germline CDR1 is SNHLY and CDR2 FYNNEI. Germline trimming cut 6 bases from V and 6 bases from J; bases unmatched to any gene: 12. The CDR3 is CASRDIDRGRAEAFF. The CDR3 DNA reads TGTGCCAGCAGGGACATTGACAGGGGAAGAGCTGAAGCTTTCTTT. The full variable domain, completed using reference TRBV2 and TRBJ1-1, is EPEVTQTPSHQVTQMGQEVILRCVPISNHLYFYWYRQILGQKVEFLVSFYNNEISEKSEIFDDQFSVERPDGSNFTLKIRSTKLEDSAMYFCASRDIDRGRAEAFFGQGTRLTVV.